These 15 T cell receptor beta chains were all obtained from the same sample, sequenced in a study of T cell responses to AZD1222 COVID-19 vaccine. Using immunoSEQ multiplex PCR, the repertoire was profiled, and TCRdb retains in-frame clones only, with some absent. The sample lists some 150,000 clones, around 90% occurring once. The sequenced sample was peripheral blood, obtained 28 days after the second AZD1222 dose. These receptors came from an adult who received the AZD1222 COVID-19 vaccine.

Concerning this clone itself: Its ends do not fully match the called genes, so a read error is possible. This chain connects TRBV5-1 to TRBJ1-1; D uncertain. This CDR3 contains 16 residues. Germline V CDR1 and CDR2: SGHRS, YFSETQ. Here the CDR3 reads CASSLGSGGLNTEAFF. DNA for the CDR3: TGCGCCAGCAGTTTGGGGTCGGGAGGCCTAAACACTGAAGCTTTCTTT.

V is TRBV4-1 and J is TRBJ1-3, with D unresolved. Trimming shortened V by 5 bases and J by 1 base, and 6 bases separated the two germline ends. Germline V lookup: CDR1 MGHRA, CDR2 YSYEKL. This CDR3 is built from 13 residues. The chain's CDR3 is CASSEVSGNTIYF. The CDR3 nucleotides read TGCGCCAGCAGCGAGGTTTCTGGAAACACCATATATTTT.

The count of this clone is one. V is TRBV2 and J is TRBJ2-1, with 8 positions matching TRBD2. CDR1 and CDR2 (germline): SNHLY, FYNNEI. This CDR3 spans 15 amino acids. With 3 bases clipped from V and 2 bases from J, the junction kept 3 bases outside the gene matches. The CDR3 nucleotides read TGTGCCAGCAGTGAGTTAGCGGGACCCTACAATGAGCAGTTCTTC. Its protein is CASSELAGPYNEQFF. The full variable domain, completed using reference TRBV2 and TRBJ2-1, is EPEVTQTPSHQVTQMGQEVILRCVPISNHLYFYWYRQILGQKVEFLVSFYNNEISEKSEIFDDQFSVERPDGSNFTLKIRSTKLEDSAMYFCASSELAGPYNEQFFGPGTRLTVL.

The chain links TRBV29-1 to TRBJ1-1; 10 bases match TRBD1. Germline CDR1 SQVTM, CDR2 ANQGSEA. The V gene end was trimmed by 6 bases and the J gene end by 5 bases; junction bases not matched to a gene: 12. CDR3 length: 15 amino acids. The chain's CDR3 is CSVTHSTGGTTEAFF. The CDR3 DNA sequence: TGCAGCGTCACCCATTCGACAGGGGGCACGACTGAAGCTTTCTTT.

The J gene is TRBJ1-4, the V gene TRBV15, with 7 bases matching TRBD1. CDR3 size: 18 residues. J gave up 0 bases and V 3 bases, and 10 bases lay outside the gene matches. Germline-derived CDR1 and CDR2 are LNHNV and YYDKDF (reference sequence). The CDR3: CATSRPPGQITTNEKLFF. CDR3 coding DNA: TGTGCCACCAGCAGGCCTCCGGGACAGATAACAACTAATGAAAAACTGTTTTTT. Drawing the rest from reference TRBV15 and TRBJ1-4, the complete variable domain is DAMVIQNPRYQVTQFGKPVTLSCSQTLNHNVMYWYQQKSSQAPKLLFHYYDKDFNNEADTPDNFQSRRPNTSFCFLDIRSPGLGDTAMYLCATSRPPGQITTNEKLFFGSGTQLSVL.

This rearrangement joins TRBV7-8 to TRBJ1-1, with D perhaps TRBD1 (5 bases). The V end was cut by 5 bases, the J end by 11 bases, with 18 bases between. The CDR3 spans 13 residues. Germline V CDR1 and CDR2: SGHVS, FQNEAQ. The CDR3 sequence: CASSPGTSTEAFF. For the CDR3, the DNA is TGTGCCAGCAGCCCAGGGACTTCCACCGAGGCTTTCTTT.

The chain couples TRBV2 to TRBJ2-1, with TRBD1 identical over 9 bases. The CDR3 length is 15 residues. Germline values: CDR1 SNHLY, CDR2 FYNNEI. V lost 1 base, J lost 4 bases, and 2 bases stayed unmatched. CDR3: CASSEVGQGYNEQFF. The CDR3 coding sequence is TGTGCCAGCAGTGAAGTGGGACAGGGATACAATGAGCAGTTCTTC.

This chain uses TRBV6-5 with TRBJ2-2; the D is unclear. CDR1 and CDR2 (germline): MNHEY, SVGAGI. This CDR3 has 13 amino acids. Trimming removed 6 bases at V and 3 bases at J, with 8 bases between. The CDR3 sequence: CASRLDYTGELFF. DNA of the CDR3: TGTGCCAGCAGATTAGACTACACCGGGGAGCTGTTTTTT.

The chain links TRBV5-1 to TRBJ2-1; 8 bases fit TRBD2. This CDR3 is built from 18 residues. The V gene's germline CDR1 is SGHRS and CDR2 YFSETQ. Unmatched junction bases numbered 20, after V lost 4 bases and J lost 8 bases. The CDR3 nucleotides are TGCGCCAGCAGCCTGTACTCCGGGACTAGAATTTTTGGCGATGAGCAGTTCTTC. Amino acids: CASSLYSGTRIFGDEQFF.

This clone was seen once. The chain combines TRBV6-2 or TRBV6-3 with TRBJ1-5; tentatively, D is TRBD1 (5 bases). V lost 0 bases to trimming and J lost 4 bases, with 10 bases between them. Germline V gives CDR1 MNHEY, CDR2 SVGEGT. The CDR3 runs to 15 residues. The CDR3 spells CASSYSAGSNQPQHF. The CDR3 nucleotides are TGTGCCAGCAGTTACTCCGCAGGGAGTAATCAGCCCCAGCATTTT.

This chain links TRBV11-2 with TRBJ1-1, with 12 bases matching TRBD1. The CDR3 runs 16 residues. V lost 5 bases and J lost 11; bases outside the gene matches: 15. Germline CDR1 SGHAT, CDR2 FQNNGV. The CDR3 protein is CASSHNRQGQGARAFF. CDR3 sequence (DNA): TGTGCCAGCAGCCATAACCGACAGGGACAGGGGGCCCGGGCTTTCTTT.

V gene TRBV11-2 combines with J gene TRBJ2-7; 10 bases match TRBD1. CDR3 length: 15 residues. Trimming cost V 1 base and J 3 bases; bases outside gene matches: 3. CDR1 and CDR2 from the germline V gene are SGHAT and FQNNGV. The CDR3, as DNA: TGTGCCAGCAGCTTAGGGACAGGGGGTAGCTACGAGCAGTACTTC. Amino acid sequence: CASSLGTGGSYEQYF.

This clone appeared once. CDR3 in DNA: TGTGCCAGCAGCTCACAAGCGGGAGTGTCCTACAATGAGCAGTTCTTC. As protein: CASSSQAGVSYNEQFF. V usage is TRBV7-3 and J usage is TRBJ2-1; the match to TRBD2 covers 8 bases. The V segment lost 4 bases and the J segment 1 base; nucleotides outside the gene matches: 6. The CDR3 is 16 amino acids. Germline V gene data show CDR1 as SGHTA and CDR2 as FQGTGA.

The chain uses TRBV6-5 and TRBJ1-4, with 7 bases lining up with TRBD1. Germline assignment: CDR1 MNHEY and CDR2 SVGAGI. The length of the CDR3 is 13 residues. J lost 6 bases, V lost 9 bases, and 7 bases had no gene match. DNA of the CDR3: TGTGCCAGTGGAGGGACAGTAGATGAAAAACTGTTTTTT. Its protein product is CASGGTVDEKLFF.

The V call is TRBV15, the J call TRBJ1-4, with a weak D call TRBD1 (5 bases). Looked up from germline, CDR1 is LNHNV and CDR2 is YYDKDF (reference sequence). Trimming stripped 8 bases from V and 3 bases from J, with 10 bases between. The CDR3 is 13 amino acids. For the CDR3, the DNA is TGTGCCACCCAGCGGGGGTCTAATGAAAAACTGTTTTTT. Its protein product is CATQRGSNEKLFF.